This is a list of T cell receptor beta chains from one sample in a study of blood T cell repertoires in COVID-19. Assay used: immunoSEQ multiplex PCR; TCRdb lists only in-frame clones, some missing. Of over 140,000 clones in the sample, approximately 83% were seen once. Sequences were obtained from peripheral blood. The receptors stem from a woman in her sixties with acute or convalescent COVID-19. Each CDR3 is given with its conserved first and last residue. A D gene is named only where the DNA matches it firmly. A row's size may be missing; if present it is once, few, many or a size class.

d_call: -
clone_size: -
j_call: TRBJ2-7
v_call: TRBV28
cdr3_aa: CASSLSRYEQYF
cdr3_nt: TGTGCCAGCAGTTTATCCCGCTACGAGCAGTACTTC

d_call: TRBD2
clone_size: -
j_call: TRBJ2-2
v_call: TRBV4-2
cdr3_aa: CASSQSGGKAWAGELFF
cdr3_nt: TGTGCCAGCAGCCAGTCGGGGGGAAAGGCTTGGGCCGGGGAGCTGTTTTTT

d_call: -
clone_size: -
j_call: TRBJ2-3
v_call: TRBV9
cdr3_aa: CASSVAPRTGRAGTDTQYF
cdr3_nt: TGTGCCAGCAGCGTAGCCCCACGAACAGGGCGCGCGGGCACAGATACGCAGTATTTT

d_call: TRBD2
clone_size: -
j_call: TRBJ2-5
v_call: TRBV3-1/TRBV3-2
cdr3_aa: CASSQYNVGGPKETQYF
cdr3_nt: TGTGCCAGCAGCCAATATAATGTGGGAGGGCCGAAGGAGACCCAGTACTTC

d_call: -
clone_size: few
j_call: TRBJ2-5
v_call: TRBV2
cdr3_aa: CASSETGLGTQYF
cdr3_nt: TGTGCCAGCAGTGAAACAGGATTGGGAACCCAGTACTTC

d_call: -
clone_size: -
j_call: TRBJ2-3
v_call: TRBV11-2
cdr3_aa: CASGASTDTQYF
cdr3_nt: TGTGCCAGCGGGGCTAGCACAGATACGCAGTATTTT

d_call: TRBD1
clone_size: -
j_call: TRBJ2-2
v_call: TRBV20-1
cdr3_aa: CSASRTGQMAGELFF
cdr3_nt: TGCAGTGCTAGTCGGACAGGCCAGATGGCCGGGGAGCTGTTTTTT

d_call: TRBD1
clone_size: -
j_call: TRBJ1-6
v_call: TRBV9
cdr3_aa: CASSMDRVRSYNSPLHF
cdr3_nt: TGTGCCAGCAGTATGGACAGGGTTCGGTCCTATAATTCACCCCTCCACTTT

d_call: -
clone_size: -
j_call: TRBJ2-4
v_call: TRBV11-2
cdr3_aa: CASSLDLMGLGVDKNIQYF
cdr3_nt: TGTGCCAGCAGCTTAGATCTGATGGGGCTAGGGGTGGACAAAAACATTCAGTACTTC

d_call: TRBD2
clone_size: -
j_call: TRBJ2-7
v_call: TRBV2
cdr3_aa: CASSGLGLAGESHSYEQYF
cdr3_nt: TGTGCCAGCAGTGGTTTAGGACTAGCGGGAGAGAGCCACTCCTACGAGCAGTACTTC

d_call: TRBD2
clone_size: -
j_call: TRBJ2-1
v_call: TRBV7-2
cdr3_aa: CASSVEREGNEQFF
cdr3_nt: TGTGCCAGCAGCGTGGAGCGGGAGGGGAATGAGCAGTTCTTC

d_call: TRBD2
clone_size: -
j_call: TRBJ2-7
v_call: TRBV10-3
cdr3_aa: CAISEAGGPGEQYF
cdr3_nt: TGTGCCATCAGTGAAGCGGGAGGGCCGGGCGAGCAGTACTTC

d_call: TRBD1
clone_size: -
j_call: TRBJ1-2
v_call: TRBV15
cdr3_aa: CATSREEGAGGYTF
cdr3_nt: TGTGCCACCAGCAGAGAAGAGGGGGCGGGAGGCTACACCTTC

d_call: TRBD2
clone_size: -
j_call: TRBJ2-3
v_call: TRBV5-6
cdr3_aa: CASSFLPSGTGDTQYF
cdr3_nt: TGTGCCAGCAGCTTCCTTCCTAGCGGGACGGGAGATACGCAGTATTTT

d_call: -
clone_size: -
j_call: TRBJ1-2
v_call: TRBV24-1
cdr3_aa: CATSDPTGSYTF
cdr3_nt: TGTGCCACCAGTGATCCCACAGGCAGCTACACCTTC

d_call: -
clone_size: -
j_call: TRBJ1-3
v_call: TRBV28
cdr3_aa: CASRLGGGSSSGNTIYF
cdr3_nt: TGTGCCAGCAGGTTGGGCGGAGGGTCCAGCTCTGGAAACACCATATATTTT

d_call: TRBD2
clone_size: -
j_call: TRBJ2-2
v_call: TRBV2
cdr3_aa: CASSEDPPGVLAGFSGELFF
cdr3_nt: TGTGCCAGCAGTGAAGACCCCCCCGGGGTTTTAGCGGGATTTTCCGGGGAGCTGTTTTTT

d_call: TRBD2
clone_size: -
j_call: TRBJ2-1
v_call: TRBV19
cdr3_aa: CASMRTSGYNEQFF
cdr3_nt: TGTGCCAGTATGAGGACTAGCGGGTACAATGAGCAGTTCTTC

d_call: -
clone_size: -
j_call: TRBJ2-7
v_call: TRBV24-1
cdr3_aa: CATNTTLF
cdr3_nt: TGTGCCACCAACACAACCCTTTTT

d_call: TRBD2
clone_size: -
j_call: TRBJ2-7
v_call: TRBV11-2
cdr3_aa: CASSYLLAGEGEQYF
cdr3_nt: TGTGCCAGCAGCTACCTACTAGCGGGAGAGGGCGAGCAGTACTTC

d_call: -
clone_size: -
j_call: TRBJ1-1
v_call: TRBV5-1
cdr3_aa: CASSLERGNTEAFF
cdr3_nt: TGCGCCAGCAGCTTGGAACGGGGGAACACTGAAGCTTTCTTT

d_call: TRBD1
clone_size: -
j_call: TRBJ1-4
v_call: TRBV19
cdr3_aa: CASSENRGTGEKLFF
cdr3_nt: TGTGCCAGTAGTGAAAACAGGGGCACGGGTGAAAAACTGTTTTTT

d_call: -
clone_size: once
j_call: TRBJ2-7
v_call: TRBV19
cdr3_aa: CASSIMPRSYEQYF
cdr3_nt: TGTGCCAGTAGTATTATGCCTAGAAGCTACGAGCAGTACTTC

d_call: -
clone_size: -
j_call: TRBJ1-4
v_call: TRBV3-1/TRBV3-2
cdr3_aa: CASSQVRPPFREKLFF
cdr3_nt: TGTGCCAGCAGCCAAGTCCGCCCTCCGTTCAGGGAAAAACTGTTTTTT

d_call: TRBD2
clone_size: -
j_call: TRBJ2-2
v_call: TRBV7-3
cdr3_aa: CASSLSGSRELFF
cdr3_nt: TGTGCCAGCAGCTTAAGCGGGAGTCGGGAGCTGTTTTTT

d_call: TRBD1
clone_size: once
j_call: TRBJ1-3
v_call: TRBV10-2
cdr3_aa: CASSESGTGPGNTIYF
cdr3_nt: TGCGCCAGCAGTGAATCCGGGACAGGGCCTGGAAACACCATATATTTT

d_call: -
clone_size: -
j_call: TRBJ1-6
v_call: TRBV3-1/TRBV3-2
cdr3_aa: CASSQSGLTNSPLHF
cdr3_nt: TGTGCCAGCAGCCAATCAGGGCTCACTAATTCACCCCTCCACTTT

d_call: -
clone_size: -
j_call: TRBJ1-5
v_call: TRBV29-1
cdr3_aa: CSVGGHNQPQHF
cdr3_nt: TGCAGCGTTGGTGGACACAATCAGCCCCAGCATTTT

d_call: -
clone_size: -
j_call: TRBJ2-1
v_call: TRBV9
cdr3_aa: CASSDDVRPYNEQFF
cdr3_nt: TGTGCCAGCAGCGATGACGTCAGGCCATACAATGAGCAGTTCTTC

d_call: -
clone_size: few
j_call: TRBJ2-1
v_call: TRBV2
cdr3_aa: CASSEKTIDNEQFF
cdr3_nt: TGTGCCAGCAGTGAAAAGACTATAGACAATGAGCAGTTCTTC

d_call: -
clone_size: -
j_call: TRBJ1-5
v_call: TRBV9
cdr3_aa: CASPGVFSNQPQHF
cdr3_nt: TGTGCCAGCCCAGGGGTTTTTAGCAATCAGCCCCAGCATTTT

d_call: TRBD2
clone_size: -
j_call: TRBJ2-1
v_call: TRBV24-1
cdr3_aa: CATSAFRAGEQREQFF
cdr3_nt: TGTGCCACCAGTGCCTTTAGGGCGGGAGAACAGCGTGAGCAGTTCTTC

d_call: TRBD1
clone_size: -
j_call: TRBJ1-1
v_call: TRBV5-8
cdr3_aa: CASSAFVGQRNTEAFF
cdr3_nt: TGTGCCAGCAGCGCCTTTGTGGGACAGAGGAACACTGAAGCTTTCTTT

d_call: -
clone_size: -
j_call: TRBJ1-1
v_call: TRBV7-8
cdr3_aa: CASSLATVNTEAFF
cdr3_nt: TGTGCCAGCAGCTTAGCTACAGTGAACACTGAAGCTTTCTTT

d_call: -
clone_size: -
j_call: TRBJ2-1
v_call: TRBV24-1
cdr3_aa: CATATGNNEQFF
cdr3_nt: TGTGCCACCGCGACGGGGAACAATGAGCAGTTCTTC